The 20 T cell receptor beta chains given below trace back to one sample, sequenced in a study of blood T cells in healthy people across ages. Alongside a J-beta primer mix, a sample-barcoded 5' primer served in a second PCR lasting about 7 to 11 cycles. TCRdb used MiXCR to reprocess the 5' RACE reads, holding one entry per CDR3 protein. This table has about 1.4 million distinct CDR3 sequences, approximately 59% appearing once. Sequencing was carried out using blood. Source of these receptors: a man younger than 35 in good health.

The CDR3 protein is CAISIGGYEQYF. The CDR3 region has the DNA TGTGCCATCAGTATCGGGGGCTACGAGCAGTACTTC. The chain is built from TRBV10-3 and TRBJ2-4; a weak D match, TRBD2 (6 bases). The J call is uncertain, as TRBJ2-7 better fits the DNA end. The CDR3 consists of 12 residues. Germline V gives CDR1 ENHRY, CDR2 SYGVKD.

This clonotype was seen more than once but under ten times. The CDR3 region has the DNA TGTGCCACCAGCAGAGATCGGCGAGCTCTCTCCACAGATACGCAGTATTTT. Its protein product is CATSRDRRALSTDTQYF. The genes are TRBV15 and TRBJ2-3; no definite D call. Germline CDR1 and CDR2: LNHNV and YYDKDF (reference sequence). CDR3 length: 17 amino acids. V shed 0 bases and J shed 2 bases, with 15 bases lying between them.

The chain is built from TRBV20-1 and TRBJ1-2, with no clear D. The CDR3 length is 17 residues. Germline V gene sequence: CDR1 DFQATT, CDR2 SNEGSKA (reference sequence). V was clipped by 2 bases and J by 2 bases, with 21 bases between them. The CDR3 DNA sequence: TGCAGTGCTAGATGGCCCCTCAGACCCGAAAGGAACTATGGCTACACCTTC. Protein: CSARWPLRPERNYGYTF.

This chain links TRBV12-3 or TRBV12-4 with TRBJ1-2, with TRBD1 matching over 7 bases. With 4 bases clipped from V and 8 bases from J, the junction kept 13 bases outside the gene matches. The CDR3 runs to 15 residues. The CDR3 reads CASSSPKQGSWGYTF. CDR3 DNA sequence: TGTGCCAGCAGTTCCCCGAAACAGGGGAGTTGGGGCTACACCTTC.

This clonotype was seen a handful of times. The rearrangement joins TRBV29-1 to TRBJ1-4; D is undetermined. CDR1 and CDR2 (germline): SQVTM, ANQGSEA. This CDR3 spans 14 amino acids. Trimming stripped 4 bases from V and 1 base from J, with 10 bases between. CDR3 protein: CSVAIGETNEKLFF. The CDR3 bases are TGCAGCGTTGCCATCGGGGAAACTAATGAAAAACTGTTTTTT.

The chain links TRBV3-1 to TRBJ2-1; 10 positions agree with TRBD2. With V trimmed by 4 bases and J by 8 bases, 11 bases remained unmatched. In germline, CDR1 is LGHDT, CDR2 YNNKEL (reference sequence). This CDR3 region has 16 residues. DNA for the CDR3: TGTGCCAGCAGCCCTCAGGGACTAGCGAAGGGTCATGAGCAGTTCTTC. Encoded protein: CASSPQGLAKGHEQFF.

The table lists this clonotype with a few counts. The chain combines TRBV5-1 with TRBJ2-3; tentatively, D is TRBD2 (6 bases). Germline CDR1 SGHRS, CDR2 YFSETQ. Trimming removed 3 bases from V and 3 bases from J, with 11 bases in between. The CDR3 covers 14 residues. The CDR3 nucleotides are TGCGCCAGCAGCTCCGGACTACTGACAGATACGCAGTATTTT. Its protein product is CASSSGLLTDTQYF.

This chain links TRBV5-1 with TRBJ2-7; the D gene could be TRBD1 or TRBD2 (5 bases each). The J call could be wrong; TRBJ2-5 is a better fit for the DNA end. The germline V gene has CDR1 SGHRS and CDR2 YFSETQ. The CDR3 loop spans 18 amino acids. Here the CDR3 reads CASSLAFTGRGFQETQYF. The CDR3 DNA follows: TGCGCCAGCAGCTTGGCGTTCACAGGACGGGGCTTCCAAGAGACCCAGTACTTC.

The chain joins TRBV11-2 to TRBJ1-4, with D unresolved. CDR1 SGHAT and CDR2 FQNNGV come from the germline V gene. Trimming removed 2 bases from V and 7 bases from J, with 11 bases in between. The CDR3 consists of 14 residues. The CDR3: CASSLNSLGEKLFF. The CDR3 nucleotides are TGTGCCAGCAGCTTAAATTCTTTGGGTGAAAAACTGTTTTTT.

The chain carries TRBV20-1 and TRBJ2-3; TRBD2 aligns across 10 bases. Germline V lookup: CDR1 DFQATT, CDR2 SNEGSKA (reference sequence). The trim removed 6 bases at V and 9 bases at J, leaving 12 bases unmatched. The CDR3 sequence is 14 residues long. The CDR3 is CSAQSGGGQETQYF. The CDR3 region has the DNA TGCAGTGCACAAAGCGGGGGGGGGCAGGAGACGCAGTATTTT.

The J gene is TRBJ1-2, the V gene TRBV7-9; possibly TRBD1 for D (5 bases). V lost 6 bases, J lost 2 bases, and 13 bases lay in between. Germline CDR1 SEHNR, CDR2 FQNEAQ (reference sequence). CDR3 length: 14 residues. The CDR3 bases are TGTGCCAGCAGTCGCGATTCAGGGAACTATGGCTACACCTTC. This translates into CASSRDSGNYGYTF. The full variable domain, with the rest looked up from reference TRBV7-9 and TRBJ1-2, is DTGVSQNPRHKITKRGQNVTFRCDPISEHNRLYWYRQTLGQGPEFLTYFQNEAQLEKSRLLSDRFSAERPKGSFSTLEIQRTEQGDSAMYLCASSRDSGNYGYTFGSGTRLTVV.

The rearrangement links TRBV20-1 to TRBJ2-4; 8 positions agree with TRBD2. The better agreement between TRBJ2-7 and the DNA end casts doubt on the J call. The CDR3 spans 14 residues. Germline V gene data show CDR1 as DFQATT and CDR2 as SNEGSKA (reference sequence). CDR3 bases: TGCAGTGCTATGTCCGACGGGGGGGCCTACGAGCAGTACTTC. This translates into CSAMSDGGAYEQYF.

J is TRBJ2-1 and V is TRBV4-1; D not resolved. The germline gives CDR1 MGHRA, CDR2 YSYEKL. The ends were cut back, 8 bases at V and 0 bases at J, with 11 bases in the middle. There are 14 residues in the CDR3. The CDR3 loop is CASHMPGSYNEQFF. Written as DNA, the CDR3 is TGCGCCAGCCACATGCCTGGCTCCTACAATGAGCAGTTCTTC.

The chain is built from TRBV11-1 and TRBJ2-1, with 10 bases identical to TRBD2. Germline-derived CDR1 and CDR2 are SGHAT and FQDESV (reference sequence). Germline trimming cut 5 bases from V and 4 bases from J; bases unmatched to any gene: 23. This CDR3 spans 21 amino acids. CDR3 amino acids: CASSPGIIASGGAGPYNEQFF. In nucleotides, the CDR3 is TGTGCCAGCAGCCCCGGAATTATAGCTAGCGGGGGTGCGGGTCCTTACAATGAGCAGTTCTTC.

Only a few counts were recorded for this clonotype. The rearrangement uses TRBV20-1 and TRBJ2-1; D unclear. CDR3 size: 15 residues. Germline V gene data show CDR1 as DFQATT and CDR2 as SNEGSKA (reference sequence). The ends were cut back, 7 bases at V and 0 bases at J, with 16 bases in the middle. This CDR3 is CSGSVDRSSYNEQFF. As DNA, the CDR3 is TGCAGTGGGTCGGTGGACCGGTCCTCCTACAATGAGCAGTTCTTC.

The chain's CDR3 is CASSLDGVGGGEAFF. For the CDR3, the DNA is TGCGCCAGCAGCCTGGATGGGGTCGGGGGAGGTGAAGCTTTCTTT. The gene calls are TRBV5-1 and TRBJ1-1, with D perhaps TRBD1 (5 bases). Looked up from germline, CDR1 is SGHRS and CDR2 is YFSETQ. V lost 4 bases and J lost 7, with 20 bases in between. CDR3 length equals 15 residues. The variable domain in full, with the rest retrieved from reference TRBV5-1 and TRBJ1-1, is KAGVTQTPRYLIKTRGQQVTLSCSPISGHRSVSWYQQTPGQGLQFLFEYFSETQRNKGNFPGRFSGRQFSNSRSEMNVSTLELGDSALYLCASSLDGVGGGEAFFGQGTRLTVV.

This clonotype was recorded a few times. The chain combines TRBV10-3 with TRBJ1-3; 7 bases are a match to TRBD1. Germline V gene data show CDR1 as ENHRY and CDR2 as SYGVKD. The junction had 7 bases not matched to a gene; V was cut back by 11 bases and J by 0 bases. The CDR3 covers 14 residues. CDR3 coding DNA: TGTGCCGTCGGACAGGACAACTCTGGAAACACCATATATTTT. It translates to CAVGQDNSGNTIYF.

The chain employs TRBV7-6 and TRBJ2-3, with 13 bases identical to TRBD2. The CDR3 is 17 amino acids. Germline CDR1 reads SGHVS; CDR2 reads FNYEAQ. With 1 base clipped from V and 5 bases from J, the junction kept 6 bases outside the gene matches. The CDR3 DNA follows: TGTGCCAGCAGCTTAGGGACTAGCGGGAGTGTTGTAGATACGCAGTATTTT. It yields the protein CASSLGTSGSVVDTQYF.

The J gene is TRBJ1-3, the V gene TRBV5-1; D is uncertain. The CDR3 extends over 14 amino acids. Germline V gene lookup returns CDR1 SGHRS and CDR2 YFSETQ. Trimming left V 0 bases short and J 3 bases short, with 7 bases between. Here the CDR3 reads CASSLDGDGNTIYF. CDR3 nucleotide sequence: TGCGCCAGCAGCTTGGATGGGGATGGAAACACCATATATTTT.

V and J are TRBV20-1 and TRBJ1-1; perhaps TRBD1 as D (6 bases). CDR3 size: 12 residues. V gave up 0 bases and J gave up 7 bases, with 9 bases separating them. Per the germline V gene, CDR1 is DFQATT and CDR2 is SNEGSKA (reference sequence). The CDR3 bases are TGCAGTGCTAGAGATCTAGGGGGTGAAGCTTTCTTT. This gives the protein CSARDLGGEAFF.